Each of the 17 T cell receptor beta chains below was sequenced from the same sample in a study of T cells in Graves' hyperthyroidism and ophthalmopathy. Amplified TCR beta CDR3 regions came from RNA transcripts. The HTBI primer set drove a first-round RT-PCR of the TCR CDR3. TCRdb itself ran the multiplex PCR reads through MiXCR, one entry per CDR3 protein. This table holds under 350,000 distinct CDR3 sequences, 21% found once. Sequencing was carried out using blood. The receptors here all came from a woman aged 50 to 60 with Graves' hyperthyroidism.

This chain connects TRBV27 to TRBJ2-7; 8 positions agree with TRBD2. J lost 3 bases, V lost 5 bases, and 12 bases had no gene match. Germline CDR1 reads MNHEY; CDR2 reads SMNVEV (reference sequence). The CDR3 runs 16 residues. CDR3 in DNA: TGTGCCAGCAGTCGGTGGGCGGGAGGCTTGGGCTACGAGCAGTACTTC. Its translation: CASSRWAGGLGYEQYF.

This clonotype was seen ten or more times. The CDR3 protein is CASSPGQGVKQYF. CDR3 in DNA: TGTGCCAGCAGTCCCGGACAGGGAGTGAAGCAGTACTTC. V is TRBV27 and J is TRBJ2-7, with 8 bases identical to TRBD1. The CDR3 is 13 residues long. Trimming at V came to 5 bases and at J to 8 bases, leaving 8 bases not matched to a gene. Germline loops: CDR1 MNHEY, CDR2 SMNVEV (reference sequence).

This chain joins TRBV5-6 and TRBJ1-1, with a tentative D call TRBD1 (5 bases). From germline, CDR1 is SGHDT and CDR2 YYEEEE. The length of the CDR3 is 18 residues. Trimming removed 4 bases from V and 5 bases from J, with 27 bases in between. The CDR3, as DNA: TGTGCCAGCAGCGGATCAATAAGGATGGGGGAACGGCGGACTGAAGCTTTCTTT. It is translated as CASSGSIRMGERRTEAFF.

This clonotype was detected many times. This chain uses TRBV5-1 with TRBJ2-4, with 9 bases matching TRBD1. Germline loops: CDR1 SGHRS, CDR2 YFSETQ. The CDR3 consists of 13 residues. J was trimmed by 9 bases and V by 5 bases; bases with no gene match: 6. CDR3 loop: CASRDRGYSIQYF. The CDR3, as DNA: TGCGCCAGCAGGGACAGGGGTTATAGCATTCAGTACTTC.

This clonotype was seen many times. The chain uses TRBV15 and TRBJ1-1; 10 bases agree with TRBD1. The germline gives CDR1 LNHNV, CDR2 YYDKDF (reference sequence). J lost 9 bases, V lost 4 bases, and 8 bases had no gene match. The CDR3 spans 14 residues. The CDR3 DNA reads TGTGCCACCAGCAAGACAGGGGGCAGCGGTAAAGCTTTCTTT. Translating gives CATSKTGGSGKAFF.

J is TRBJ1-6 and V is TRBV12-3 or TRBV12-4, with 8 bases that match TRBD1. The CDR3 extends over 14 amino acids. V gave up 6 bases and J gave up 5 bases; unmatched junction bases: 3. CDR3 nucleotides: TGTGCCAGCAGGACAGGGGTAGATAATTCACCCCTCCACTTT. Protein: CASRTGVDNSPLHF.

This clonotype was seen at least ten times. The chain carries TRBV27 and TRBJ2-7; 9 nucleotides align to TRBD2. The CDR3 covers 15 residues. Germline V gene data show CDR1 as MNHEY and CDR2 as SMNVEV (reference sequence). Germline trimming cut 6 bases from V and 1 base from J; bases unmatched to any gene: 7. CDR3 bases: TGTGCCAGCAGGGAAGCGGGAGGAGGGTCCTACGAGCAGTACTTC. Translation: CASREAGGGSYEQYF.

Ten or more counts support this clonotype. The chain links TRBV12-3 or TRBV12-4 to TRBJ2-2, with a possible D match to TRBD2 (5 bases). This CDR3 contains 12 residues. V was clipped by 8 bases and J by 3 bases, with 7 bases between them. CDR3 coding DNA: TGTGCCAGCCTGAGGGACACCGGGGAGCTGTTTTTT. As protein: CASLRDTGELFF.

The CDR3 loop reads CASSPTSGNYNEQFF. The CDR3 DNA is TGTGCCAGCAGCCCAACTAGCGGGAATTACAATGAGCAGTTCTTC. J is TRBJ2-1 and V is TRBV11-3, with 10 nucleotides matching TRBD2. V gave up 5 bases and J gave up 4 bases; unmatched junction bases: 5. This CDR3 is 15 amino acids long. Germline CDR1 is SGHNT and CDR2 is YENEEA.

This clonotype came up many times. V gene TRBV7-8 combines with J gene TRBJ2-3; no definite D call. Germline values: CDR1 SGHVS, CDR2 FQNEAQ. The CDR3 consists of 16 residues. V lost 1 base, J lost 3 bases, and 14 bases lay in between. CDR3 DNA sequence: TGTGCCAGCAGCTTAGGTAGACTGTCTAAAACAGATACGCAGTATTTT. This gives the protein CASSLGRLSKTDTQYF.

This sequence joins TRBV29-1 and TRBJ2-1; 9 bases align to TRBD2. The DNA matches TRBJ2-7 better at its end, which makes the J call doubtful. The CDR3 contains 16 residues. Germline values: CDR1 SQVTM, CDR2 ANQGSEA. The CDR3 DNA follows: TGCAGCGTTGCCGGGACTAGCTCCAGCTCCTACAATGAGCAGTACTTC. Translation gives CSVAGTSSSSYNEQYF.

This clonotype has a count of ten or more. The chain joins TRBV28 to TRBJ2-7, with 7 bases that match TRBD2. V gave up 7 bases and J gave up 3 bases; unmatched junction bases: 9. The CDR3 loop spans 14 amino acids. The germline CDR1 and CDR2 sequences are MDHEN and SYDVKM. The CDR3 loop reads CASTPGGDYYEQYF. CDR3 bases: TGTGCCAGCACCCCTGGGGGGGATTACTACGAGCAGTACTTC.

This clonotype appeared many times. The J gene is TRBJ2-5, the V gene TRBV11-2; tentatively, D is TRBD2 (6 bases). Germline CDR1 is SGHAT and CDR2 is FQNNGV. V was cut by 1 base and J by 3 bases, with 9 bases left in between. The CDR3 has 14 amino acids. CDR3 bases: TGTGCCAGCAGCTTAGCGGCGGGGAAAGAGACCCAGTACTTC. This encodes CASSLAAGKETQYF.

V and J are TRBV15 and TRBJ2-1; D is unclear. This CDR3 has 13 amino acids. Germline-derived CDR1 and CDR2 are LNHNV and YYDKDF (reference sequence). V dropped 1 base and J dropped 6 bases, with 7 bases sitting between them. CDR3 region: CATSRAYPNEQFF. Written as DNA, the CDR3 is TGTGCCACCAGCAGAGCCTACCCCAATGAGCAGTTCTTC.

This clonotype was recorded many times. V and J are TRBV7-3 and TRBJ2-1, with D perhaps matching TRBD2 (5 bases). In germline, CDR1 is SGHTA, CDR2 FQGTGA. Between the trimmed V and J ends, which lost 4 bases and 0 bases, there was a span of 10 bases. CDR3 length: 15 residues. The CDR3 region is CASSSDSVSYNEQFF. The CDR3 nucleotides read TGTGCCAGCAGCTCGGACTCGGTCTCCTACAATGAGCAGTTCTTC.

This clonotype showed up many times. The V call is TRBV7-2, the J call TRBJ2-7, with 9 nucleotides matching TRBD2. Germline loops: CDR1 SGHTA, CDR2 FQGNSA. This CDR3 has 13 amino acids. V was clipped by 7 bases and J by 2 bases; unmatched bases: 3. The CDR3 is CASTSGIPYEQYF. CDR3 DNA: TGTGCCAGCACTAGCGGGATACCCTACGAGCAGTACTTC.

There are many counts of this clonotype. This sequence joins TRBV28 and TRBJ2-7; D not certain. The V end lost 5 bases, the J end lost 6 bases, and 11 bases lay between the germline ends. CDR1 and CDR2 from the germline V gene are MDHEN and SYDVKM. This CDR3 is built from 12 residues. The CDR3 nucleotides read TGTGCCAGCAGTCCGGGCAGGCGCGAGCAGTACTTC. This gives the protein CASSPGRREQYF.